This T cell receptor beta chain is drawn from a study of blood T cell repertoires in COVID-19. About the study: Donors in the United States, Italy and Spain gave samples during acute or convalescent COVID-19. From T cells, B-cell-depleted T cells, or PBMCs came the material, which was cDNA or gDNA.

The sample holds one count of this clone. As handled by the study authors: Cell counts per sample came from amplifying reference gene primers. Produced via immunoSEQ multiplex PCR; TCRdb's table is partial and in-frame only. The V and J calls and clone size are taken from that table; D and trimming were inferred from the DNA. The sample records 97,000 or so clones, over 75% being singletons. CDR3 length: 16 residues. The germline gives CDR1 MNHEY, CDR2 SMNVEV (reference sequence). Trimming cost V 7 bases and J 6 bases; bases outside gene matches: 13. This TCR was sampled from a man in his forties or fifties with acute or convalescent COVID-19. The specimen was peripheral blood. The genes are TRBV27 and TRBJ2-7; 12 bases fit TRBD1. CDR3 nucleotide sequence: TGTGCCAGCACCCCTCCGGGGACAGGGGGCTCGGGCGAGCAGTACTTC. It encodes CASTPPGTGGSGEQYF.